A single sample gave rise to the 16 T cell receptor beta chains below, sequenced in a study of T cell responses to AZD1222 COVID-19 vaccine. The method was immunoSEQ multiplex PCR; TCRdb's version includes in-frame clones alone and lacks a portion of them. The sample holds 200,000 or so clones, about 90% seen once. The sample was peripheral blood, taken on day 0 of AZD1222 vaccination. The source of these receptors is an adult in good health.

This clone occurred once. This rearrangement joins TRBV5-8 to TRBJ1-2; tentative D call: TRBD1 (5 bases). The length of the CDR3 is 13 residues. From germline, CDR1 is SGHTS and CDR2 YDEGEE. Trimming pared 4 bases from V and 4 bases from J, leaving 11 bases between. The CDR3 loop is CASSVAGFYGYTF. CDR3 nucleotide sequence: TGTGCCAGCAGCGTGGCAGGGTTCTATGGCTACACCTTC.

CDR3 in DNA: TGTGCCACCAGCAGAGCTTACAGTACCTACAATGAGCAGTTCTTC. Amino acid sequence: CATSRAYSTYNEQFF. This chain connects TRBV15 to TRBJ2-1; D unclear. Germline CDR1 reads LNHNV; CDR2 reads YYDKDF (reference sequence). With 1 base removed from V and 2 bases from J, the gap between germline ends came to 9 bases. The CDR3 runs to 15 residues. The full variable domain, its missing parts supplied by reference TRBV15 and TRBJ2-1, is DAMVIQNPRYQVTQFGKPVTLSCSQTLNHNVMYWYQQKSSQAPKLLFHYYDKDFNNEADTPDNFQSRRPNTSFCFLDIRSPGLGDTAMYLCATSRAYSTYNEQFFGPGTRLTVL.

The chain links TRBV3-1 (or the pseudogene TRBV3-2) to TRBJ2-3, with 8 bases lining up with TRBD2. In germline, CDR1 is LGHDT, CDR2 YNNKEL (reference sequence). V shed 4 bases and J 5 bases; nucleotides not matched to a gene: 14. The CDR3 contains 17 residues. The CDR3 loop reads CASSRSLTSGHGDTQYF. The DNA for the CDR3 is TGTGCCAGCAGCCGCTCCCTTACTAGCGGCCACGGAGATACGCAGTATTTT.

The chain employs TRBV28 and TRBJ1-5; no firm D call. The CDR3 runs to 12 residues. CDR1 is MDHEN and CDR2 is SYDVKM in the germline V gene. V was pared by 10 bases and J by 9 bases, with 16 bases between. CDR3 bases: TGTGCCATACTGGCCCCACCCGGGCCCCAGCATTTT. This encodes CAILAPPGPQHF.

The table lists this clone with a count of one. The chain recombines TRBV18 with TRBJ1-4; 10 nucleotides line up with TRBD1. The J segment lost 6 bases and the V segment lost 2 bases, leaving 3 bases of the junction unmatched. The CDR3 length is 15 residues. Germline V gene lookup returns CDR1 KGHSH and CDR2 LQKENI. The CDR3 reads CASSPSGTGDEKLFF. The CDR3, as DNA: TGTGCCAGCTCACCATCCGGGACAGGGGATGAAAAACTGTTTTTT.

The chain has TRBV28 and TRBJ2-5; 8 bases fit TRBD2. The CDR3 sequence is 15 residues long. Trimming at V came to 1 base and at J to 5 bases, leaving 6 bases not matched to a gene. Germline assignment: CDR1 MDHEN and CDR2 SYDVKM. The CDR3 DNA is TGTGCCAGCAGTTTATCGACGGGGGGGCCGGAGACCCAGTACTTC. Its translation is CASSLSTGGPETQYF. The full variable domain, in which reference TRBV28 and TRBJ2-5 provide the parts outside the CDR3, is DVKVTQSSRYLVKRTGEKVFLECVQDMDHENMFWYRQDPGLGLRLIYFSYDVKMKEKGDIPEGYSVSREKKERFSLILESASTNQTSMYLCASSLSTGGPETQYFGPGTRLLVL.

This clone was recorded once. The rearrangement links TRBV21-1 to TRBJ2-1; the table gives TRBD1 as D, unverified against the DNA. TRBV21-1 is a known pseudogene. This CDR3 has 22 residues. CDR3 coding DNA: TGTGCCAGCAGCACCGGGGGCGGGACAGTTTACTTCCAAAGTCCGACCTACAATGAGCAGTTCTTC. It yields the protein CASSTGGGTVYFQSPTYNEQFF.

The J gene is TRBJ2-3, the V gene TRBV11-2; D remains ambiguous. The V gene lost 1 base and the J gene lost 4 bases, with 9 bases spanning the gap. Germline assignment: CDR1 SGHAT and CDR2 FQNNGV. The CDR3 is 14 residues long. Here the CDR3 reads CASSLASFSDTQYF. CDR3 nucleotides: TGTGCCAGCAGCTTAGCCTCGTTTTCAGATACGCAGTATTTT.

The chain joins TRBV6-5 to TRBJ2-7; 8 bases are a match to TRBD1. CDR3 size: 14 residues. V lost 5 bases to trimming and J lost 1 base; unmatched junction nucleotides: 4. The V gene's germline CDR1 is MNHEY and CDR2 SVGAGI. The CDR3 loop is CASSLGQGSYEQYF. CDR3 in DNA: TGTGCCAGCAGTCTCGGACAGGGATCCTACGAGCAGTACTTC.

The rearrangement uses TRBV30 and TRBJ1-2; TRBD1 matches 8 bases. Looked up from germline, CDR1 is GTSNPN and CDR2 is SVGIG (reference sequence). The CDR3 is 13 residues long. Trimming removed 4 bases from V and 8 bases from J; junction bases left unmatched: 9. The CDR3 coding sequence is TGTGCCTGGACCACCACAGGGGGGAAAGGCTACACCTTC. It encodes CAWTTTGGKGYTF.

V usage is TRBV28 and J usage is TRBJ2-5; 11 bases are shared with TRBD1. V trimming: 6 bases; J trimming: 7 bases; junction bases outside the gene matches: 4. The germline gives CDR1 MDHEN, CDR2 SYDVKM. This CDR3 is built from 13 residues. The CDR3 nucleotides are TGTGCCAGCAGAGGGACAGGGGGTGGGACCCAGTACTTC. It yields the protein CASRGTGGGTQYF.

The CDR3 DNA reads as TGTGCCAGCACCCCACCCGCAGGGGGGACTGAAGCTTTCTTT. Translation gives CASTPPAGGTEAFF. The V and J genes are TRBV28 and TRBJ1-1; 7 nucleotides match TRBD1. The CDR3 covers 14 residues. Germline CDR1 reads MDHEN; CDR2 reads SYDVKM. V lost 7 bases to trimming and J lost 5 bases; unmatched junction nucleotides: 10.

The V call is TRBV19, the J call TRBJ2-4; 7 bases are a match to TRBD1. CDR1 and CDR2 (germline): LNHDA, SQIVND (reference sequence). V shed 1 base, J shed 0 bases, and the junction held 6 bases outside the gene matches. This CDR3 contains 17 residues. CDR3 DNA sequence: TGTGCCAGTAGTATAGGCCCGGGACAGCTAGCCAAAAACATTCAGTACTTC. Residues: CASSIGPGQLAKNIQYF.

This rearrangement joins TRBV6-5 to TRBJ1-4; D not resolved. V gave up 2 bases and J gave up 3 bases, with 10 bases separating them. The CDR3 runs to 15 residues. CDR1 and CDR2 (germline): MNHEY, SVGAGI. The CDR3 bases are TGTGCCAGCAGTTACGTCCGACATGCTAATGAAAAACTGTTTTTT. Protein product: CASSYVRHANEKLFF.

The chain employs TRBV7-8 and TRBJ1-2; D gene ambiguous. This CDR3 has 12 residues. The germline V gene has CDR1 SGHVS and CDR2 FQNEAQ. V was clipped by 5 bases and J by 1 base, with 5 bases between them. CDR3 nucleotides: TGTGCCAGCAGCCCAAATAACTATGGCTACACCTTC. It yields the protein CASSPNNYGYTF. The full variable domain, in which reference TRBV7-8 and TRBJ1-2 provide the parts outside the CDR3, is GAGVSQSPRYKVAKRGQDVALRCDPISGHVSLFWYQQALGQGPEFLTYFQNEAQLDKSGLPSDRFFAERPEGSVSTLKIQRTQQEDSAVYLCASSPNNYGYTFGSGTRLTVV.

The chain has TRBV6-1 and TRBJ2-1; D is tentatively TRBD1 or TRBD2 (6 bases each). Germline V lookup: CDR1 MNHNS, CDR2 SASEGT. This CDR3 region has 13 residues. The V and J ends lost 2 bases and 8 bases respectively, with 10 bases between them. CDR3 amino acids: CASSERGRDEQFF. Written as DNA, the CDR3 is TGTGCCAGCAGTGAACGGGGGCGCGATGAGCAGTTCTTC.